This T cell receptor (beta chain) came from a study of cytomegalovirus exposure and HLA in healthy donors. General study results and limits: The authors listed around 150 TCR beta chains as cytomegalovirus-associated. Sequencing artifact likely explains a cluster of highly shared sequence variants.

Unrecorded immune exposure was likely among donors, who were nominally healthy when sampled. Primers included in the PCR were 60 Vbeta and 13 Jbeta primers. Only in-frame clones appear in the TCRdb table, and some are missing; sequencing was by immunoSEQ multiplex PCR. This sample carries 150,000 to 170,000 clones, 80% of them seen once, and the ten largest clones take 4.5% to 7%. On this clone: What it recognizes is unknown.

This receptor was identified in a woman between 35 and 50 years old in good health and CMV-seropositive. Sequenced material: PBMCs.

The CDR3 DNA sequence: TGTGCCAGCAGCCCAGGGACAGGCGGAGCAGATACGCAGTATTTT. This gives the protein CASSPGTGGADTQYF. The V and J genes are TRBV2 and TRBJ2-3; 8 positions match TRBD1. Trimming at V came to 6 bases and at J to 4 bases, leaving 9 bases not matched to a gene. The CDR3 sequence is 15 residues long. CDR1 SNHLY and CDR2 FYNNEI come from the germline V gene.